This TCR beta chain was captured by sequencing in a study of blood T cell repertoires in COVID-19. Clinical histories supplied by participants themselves formed the basis of cohort assignment. Profiling relied on immunoSEQ multiplex PCR, and the TCRdb table lists in-frame clones only, not all of them. The data contain fewer than 350,000 clones, approximately 91% of them singletons. J lost 3 bases, V lost 1 base, and 19 bases had no gene match. The CDR3 runs 19 residues. Germline V gives CDR1 GTSNPN, CDR2 SVGIG (reference sequence). The source of this sequence is a woman in her 40s with acute COVID-19. Sequencing was carried out using PBMCs or T cells enriched from blood (not recorded which). V usage is TRBV30 and J usage is TRBJ1-2; 8 positions match TRBD1. The CDR3 DNA is TGTGCCTGGAGTGACCAACTGGGACAGGCTTTCCTCGGGGACTATGGCTACACCTTC. Translating gives CAWSDQLGQAFLGDYGYTF.